The clone carrying this TCR beta chain showed up many times. Antigen unknown. The data stem from a study of CD8+CD57+ T cells in acquired aplastic anemia. For the study at large: In CD4+ cells, healthy donors produced an average of approximately 9.9 million reads.

Study results and limitations: Patients versus controls showed no significant CD8+ Simpson's diversity difference.

The CDR3 totals 13 residues. The germline CDR1 and CDR2 sequences are SGHRS and YFSETQ. The germline V and J ends were trimmed by 4 bases and 1 base, with 8 bases remaining between them. TCR beta VDJ and CDR3 were profiled, and genomic DNA was the template. MiXCR, applied by TCRdb to the reads, yields one record per CDR3 protein. The sample lists approximately 380,000 distinct CDR3 sequences, 60% to 80% seen once, with under 5% in the top ten. Sequenced: sorted CD4+, CD8+, or CD8+CD57+ T cells (not recorded which) from PBMCs. This clonotype was sampled from a human donor in good health, serving as a control. V is TRBV5-1 and J is TRBJ1-1; no reliable D call. The CDR3 coding sequence is TGCGCCAGCAGCATATTGGGGAACACTGAAGCTTTCTTT. Protein: CASSILGNTEAFF.